These 26 T cell receptor beta chains share one sample of origin, sequenced in a study of T cell clones after liver transplantation. Profiled with immunoSEQ multiplex PCR; TCRdb holds only in-frame clones, not every one. The repertoire consists of about 74,000 clones, with 75% to 85% occurring once and the leading ten covering roughly 0.54%. The input for sequencing was CD4+ T cells from blood, taken before liver transplant. Every receptor here comes from a human donor who received a liver transplant.

This chain joins TRBV2 and TRBJ1-3, with TRBD1 identical over 9 bases. J was trimmed by 4 bases and V by 8 bases; bases with no gene match: 6. The CDR3 consists of 14 residues. From germline, CDR1 is SNHLY and CDR2 FYNNEI. CDR3 in amino acids: CASWTGDQGNTIYF. As DNA, the CDR3 is TGTGCCAGCTGGACAGGGGATCAGGGAAACACCATATATTTT. The full variable domain, rest sourced from reference TRBV2 and TRBJ1-3, is EPEVTQTPSHQVTQMGQEVILRCVPISNHLYFYWYRQILGQKVEFLVSFYNNEISEKSEIFDDQFSVERPDGSNFTLKIRSTKLEDSAMYFCASWTGDQGNTIYFGEGSWLTVV.

The genes are TRBV28 and TRBJ2-7, with 11 positions matching TRBD2. The junction had 10 bases not matched to a gene; V was cut back by 3 bases and J by 0 bases. CDR1 is MDHEN and CDR2 is SYDVKM in the germline V gene. This CDR3 has 18 amino acids. Here the CDR3 reads CASSFLGLAGGSSYEQYF. CDR3 nucleotides: TGTGCCAGCAGTTTTTTAGGGTTAGCGGGAGGGAGCTCCTACGAGCAGTACTTC. The complete variable domain, with remaining parts taken from reference TRBV28 and TRBJ2-7, reads DVKVTQSSRYLVKRTGEKVFLECVQDMDHENMFWYRQDPGLGLRLIYFSYDVKMKEKGDIPEGYSVSREKKERFSLILESASTNQTSMYLCASSFLGLAGGSSYEQYFGPGTRLTVT.

The rearrangement uses TRBV7-2 and TRBJ2-4; no firm D call. Germline-derived CDR1 and CDR2 are SGHTA and FQGNSA. The CDR3 runs 16 residues. Trimming cost V 5 bases and J 0 bases, with 14 bases left between them. The CDR3 nucleotides read TGTGCCAGCAGCCCCTTGGGCGGATTAGCCAAAAACATTCAGTACTTC. Its protein product is CASSPLGGLAKNIQYF.

This clone was detected a few times. The CDR3 nucleotides are TGTGCCAGCAGCTTAGGAACAGGGGGCAAGAGGGAGACCCAGTACTTC. It encodes CASSLGTGGKRETQYF. This chain links TRBV7-3 with TRBJ2-5; the match to TRBD1 covers 9 bases. Trimming removed 2 bases from V and 5 bases from J; junction bases left unmatched: 9. CDR3 length equals 16 residues. Germline V gene data show CDR1 as SGHTA and CDR2 as FQGTGA.

This sequence joins TRBV19 and TRBJ2-7; perhaps D is TRBD1 or TRBD2 (6 bases each). Trimming stripped 4 bases from V and 7 bases from J, with 14 bases between. The germline V gene has CDR1 LNHDA and CDR2 SQIVND (reference sequence). This CDR3 has 13 residues. Written as DNA, the CDR3 is TGTGCCAGTAGTAGGACGGAGGGGGGAGAGCAGTACTTC. This codes for CASSRTEGGEQYF.

The chain carries TRBV6-1 and TRBJ2-1, with a possible D match to TRBD2 (6 bases). CDR1 and CDR2 from the germline V gene are MNHNS and SASEGT. The V and J ends lost 4 bases and 0 bases respectively, with 13 bases between them. CDR3 length: 16 amino acids. The CDR3 is CASSGTTDSSYNEQFF. The CDR3, as DNA: TGTGCCAGCAGTGGGACTACCGATAGCTCCTACAATGAGCAGTTCTTC.

This clone was recorded at least ten times. This rearrangement joins TRBV11-2 to TRBJ2-7, with 7 bases identical to TRBD1. Germline CDR1 reads SGHAT; CDR2 reads FQNNGV. V gave up 5 bases and J gave up 2 bases; unmatched junction bases: 9. The CDR3 sequence is 15 residues long. The CDR3 nucleotides read TGTGCCAGCAGCCAAATTCGGGACAGACCCTACGAGCAGTACTTC. Its translation is CASSQIRDRPYEQYF.

V gene TRBV6-1 combines with J gene TRBJ2-7, with no clear D. The V gene's germline CDR1 is MNHNS and CDR2 SASEGT. The CDR3 spans 15 residues. V was clipped by 2 bases and J by 2 bases, with 13 bases between them. The CDR3 protein is CASSELDGITYEQYF. In nucleotides, the CDR3 is TGTGCCAGCAGTGAACTGGACGGAATTACCTACGAGCAGTACTTC.

CDR3 bases: TGTGCCAGCAGCTCGTACGGCTGGAATGAAAAACTGTTTTTT. Its translation: CASSSYGWNEKLFF. The chain has TRBV7-2 and TRBJ1-4; no firm D call. The CDR3 length is 14 residues. Trimming removed 4 bases from V and 5 bases from J, with 11 bases in between. Germline-derived CDR1 and CDR2 are SGHTA and FQGNSA.

CDR3 sequence: CASSGLGAYSNQPQHF. CDR3 nucleotides: TGTGCCAGTAGTGGTTTGGGAGCATATAGCAATCAGCCCCAGCATTTT. This sequence joins TRBV19 and TRBJ1-5, with D unresolved. Trimming stripped 5 bases from V and 0 bases from J, with 14 bases between. The germline V gene encodes CDR1 LNHDA and CDR2 SQIVND (reference sequence). The CDR3 extends over 16 amino acids.

J is TRBJ1-2 and V is TRBV2; TRBD1 matches 9 bases. V lost 4 bases, J lost 6 bases, and 0 bases stayed unmatched. Germline CDR1 is SNHLY and CDR2 is FYNNEI. The CDR3 has 12 residues. The CDR3: CASSGTGDGYTF. DNA of the CDR3: TGTGCCAGCAGTGGGACAGGGGATGGCTACACCTTC.

V usage is TRBV28 and J usage is TRBJ1-2; D might be TRBD1 (5 bases). The CDR3 spans 15 residues. V lost 7 bases and J 2 bases, leaving 17 bases between the germline ends. The germline V gene encodes CDR1 MDHEN and CDR2 SYDVKM. This chain's CDR3 is CASILGGAGNYGYTF. CDR3 DNA: TGTGCCAGCATCCTGGGTGGGGCAGGAAACTATGGCTACACCTTC.

The chain combines TRBV6-1 with TRBJ2-5; 12 positions agree with TRBD2. There are 17 residues in the CDR3. J gave up 4 bases and V 4 bases, and 10 bases lay outside the gene matches. Germline assignment: CDR1 MNHNS and CDR2 SASEGT. The CDR3, as DNA: TGTGCCAGCAGTGGAGGGCTAGCGGGAGGGCCGGGAGAGACCCAGTACTTC. This gives the protein CASSGGLAGGPGETQYF.

This clone was recorded only once. The chain is built from TRBV19 and TRBJ2-3, with 12 nucleotides matching TRBD2. J gave up 5 bases and V 6 bases, and 6 bases lay outside the gene matches. The CDR3 sequence is 15 residues long. CDR1 is LNHDA, CDR2 SQIVND, per germline (reference sequence). The CDR3 coding sequence is TGTGCCAGTAGGACTCCTAGCGGGAGGGGAGATACGCAGTATTTT. It specifies CASRTPSGRGDTQYF.

The genes are TRBV6-6 and TRBJ1-5; D uncertain. There are 11 residues in the CDR3. Trimming cost V 8 bases and J 4 bases, with 6 bases left between them. Germline V CDR1 and CDR2: MNHNY, SVGAGI (reference sequence). CDR3 in DNA: TGTGCCAGCGGTTCTAATCAGCCCCAGCATTTT. It specifies CASGSNQPQHF.

This clone has more than one count but fewer than ten. V and J are TRBV7-2 and TRBJ1-2; TRBD1 aligns across 8 bases. Trimming took 5 bases from V and 8 from J; bases not matched to a gene: 1. The germline V gene encodes CDR1 SGHTA and CDR2 FQGNSA. The CDR3 totals 11 residues. The DNA for the CDR3 is TGTGCCAGCAGCCAGGGGGCGGGCTACACCTTC. It codes for CASSQGAGYTF.

The V call is TRBV9, the J call TRBJ1-4; 7 positions agree with TRBD1. The CDR3 has 17 amino acids. In germline, CDR1 is SGDLS, CDR2 YYNGEE. The V segment lost 7 bases and the J segment 5 bases; nucleotides outside the gene matches: 17. CDR3 region: CASSLSGTAPLNEKLFF. DNA for the CDR3: TGTGCCAGCTCTCTCTCGGGGACAGCGCCTCTAAATGAAAAACTGTTTTTT.

This chain uses TRBV18 with TRBJ1-1, with a possible D match to TRBD1 (5 bases). CDR1 is KGHSH, CDR2 LQKENI, per germline. The CDR3 loop spans 15 amino acids. V lost 3 bases, J lost 1 base, and 12 bases lay in between. The CDR3 DNA reads TGTGCCAGCTCACCGGCAGTGCAGGGGAACACTGAAGCTTTCTTT. Encoded protein: CASSPAVQGNTEAFF.

The rearrangement uses TRBV27 and TRBJ1-2; D perhaps matches TRBD1 (6 bases). Between the trimmed V and J ends, which lost 6 bases and 8 bases, there was a span of 13 bases. This CDR3 region has 12 residues. Germline V gene lookup returns CDR1 MNHEY and CDR2 SMNVEV (reference sequence). CDR3 in DNA: TGTGCCAGCAGGGACAGTTTAAGGGGCTACACCTTC. Translated, it gives CASRDSLRGYTF.

The rearrangement uses TRBV4-1 and TRBJ1-5, with D unclear. Germline V gene lookup returns CDR1 MGHRA and CDR2 YSYEKL. The ends were cut back, 1 base at V and 4 bases at J, with 8 bases in the middle. The length of the CDR3 is 14 residues. DNA of the CDR3: TGCGCCAGCAGCCAAGGGTCTCCAAATCAGCCCCAGCATTTT. Translating gives CASSQGSPNQPQHF.

The chain uses TRBV5-1 and TRBJ2-5; tentatively, D is TRBD1 (5 bases). The ends were cut back, 1 base at V and 9 bases at J, with 16 bases in the middle. Germline V gene data show CDR1 as SGHRS and CDR2 as YFSETQ. CDR3 length: 14 amino acids. CDR3 protein: CASSLSQGSWAQYF. CDR3 nucleotide sequence: TGCGCCAGCAGCTTGTCCCAGGGATCGTGGGCCCAGTACTTC.

This clone was found a few times. This chain uses TRBV5-4 with TRBJ1-4; D perhaps matches TRBD1 (5 bases). From germline, CDR1 is SGHNT and CDR2 YYREEE (reference sequence). There are 14 residues in the CDR3. The germline V and J ends were trimmed by 4 bases and 8 bases, with 15 bases remaining between them. DNA of the CDR3: TGTGCCAGCAGCGACGCAGGGAGGAGAGAAAAACTGTTTTTT. It yields the protein CASSDAGRREKLFF.

This rearrangement joins TRBV5-6 to TRBJ2-7; D call uncertain. V lost 1 base, J lost 5 bases, and 7 bases lay in between. The V gene's germline CDR1 is SGHDT and CDR2 YYEEEE. CDR3 length: 12 amino acids. The CDR3 is CASSLRWDEQYF. The CDR3 nucleotides are TGTGCCAGCAGCTTGAGGTGGGACGAGCAGTACTTC.

The chain uses TRBV6-1 and TRBJ1-3; TRBD1 is a possible D gene (6 bases). Trimming shortened V by 5 bases and J by 0 bases, and 11 bases separated the two germline ends. Germline V gene sequence: CDR1 MNHNS, CDR2 SASEGT. The CDR3 extends over 15 amino acids. The CDR3 loop reads CASSPGEVSGNTIYF. DNA of the CDR3: TGTGCCAGCAGTCCAGGGGAGGTCTCTGGAAACACCATATATTTT.

The chain joins TRBV18 to TRBJ2-3, with 8 bases identical to TRBD1. CDR1 is KGHSH and CDR2 is LQKENI in the germline V gene. The CDR3 runs 14 residues. The trim removed 6 bases at V and 4 bases at J, leaving 6 bases unmatched. The CDR3: CASSSGQGSDTQYF. In nucleotides, the CDR3 is TGTGCCAGCTCCTCCGGACAGGGTTCAGATACGCAGTATTTT. Full variable domain (rest looked up from reference TRBV18 and TRBJ2-3): NAGVMQNPRHLVRRRGQEARLRCSPMKGHSHVYWYRQLPEEGLKFMVYLQKENIIDESGMPKERFSAEFPKEGPSILRIQQVVRGDSAAYFCASSSGQGSDTQYFGPGTRLTVL.

V and J are TRBV19 and TRBJ1-5; no firm D call. Per the germline V gene, CDR1 is LNHDA and CDR2 is SQIVND (reference sequence). Trimming removed 4 bases from V and 0 bases from J, with 22 bases in between. The CDR3 has 19 amino acids. DNA of the CDR3: TGTGCCAGTAGTACCGCGCGAAGTGGGATCACGTATAGCAATCAGCCCCAGCATTTT. This encodes CASSTARSGITYSNQPQHF.